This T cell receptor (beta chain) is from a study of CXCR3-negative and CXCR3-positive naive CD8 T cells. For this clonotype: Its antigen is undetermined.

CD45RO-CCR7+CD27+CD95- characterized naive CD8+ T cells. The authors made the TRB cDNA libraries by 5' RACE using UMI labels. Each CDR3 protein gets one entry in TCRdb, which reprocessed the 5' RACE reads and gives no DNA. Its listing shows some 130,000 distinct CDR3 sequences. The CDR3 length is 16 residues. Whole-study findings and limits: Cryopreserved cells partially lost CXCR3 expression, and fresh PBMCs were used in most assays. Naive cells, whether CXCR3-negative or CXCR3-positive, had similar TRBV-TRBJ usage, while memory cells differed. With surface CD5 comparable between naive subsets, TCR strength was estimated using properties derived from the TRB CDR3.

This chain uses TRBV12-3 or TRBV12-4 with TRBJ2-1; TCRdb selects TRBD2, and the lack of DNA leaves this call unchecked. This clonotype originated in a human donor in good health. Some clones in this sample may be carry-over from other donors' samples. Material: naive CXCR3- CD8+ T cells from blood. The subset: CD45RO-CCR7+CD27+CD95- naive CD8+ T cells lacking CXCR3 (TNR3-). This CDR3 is CASSLFGTRNGNEQFF.